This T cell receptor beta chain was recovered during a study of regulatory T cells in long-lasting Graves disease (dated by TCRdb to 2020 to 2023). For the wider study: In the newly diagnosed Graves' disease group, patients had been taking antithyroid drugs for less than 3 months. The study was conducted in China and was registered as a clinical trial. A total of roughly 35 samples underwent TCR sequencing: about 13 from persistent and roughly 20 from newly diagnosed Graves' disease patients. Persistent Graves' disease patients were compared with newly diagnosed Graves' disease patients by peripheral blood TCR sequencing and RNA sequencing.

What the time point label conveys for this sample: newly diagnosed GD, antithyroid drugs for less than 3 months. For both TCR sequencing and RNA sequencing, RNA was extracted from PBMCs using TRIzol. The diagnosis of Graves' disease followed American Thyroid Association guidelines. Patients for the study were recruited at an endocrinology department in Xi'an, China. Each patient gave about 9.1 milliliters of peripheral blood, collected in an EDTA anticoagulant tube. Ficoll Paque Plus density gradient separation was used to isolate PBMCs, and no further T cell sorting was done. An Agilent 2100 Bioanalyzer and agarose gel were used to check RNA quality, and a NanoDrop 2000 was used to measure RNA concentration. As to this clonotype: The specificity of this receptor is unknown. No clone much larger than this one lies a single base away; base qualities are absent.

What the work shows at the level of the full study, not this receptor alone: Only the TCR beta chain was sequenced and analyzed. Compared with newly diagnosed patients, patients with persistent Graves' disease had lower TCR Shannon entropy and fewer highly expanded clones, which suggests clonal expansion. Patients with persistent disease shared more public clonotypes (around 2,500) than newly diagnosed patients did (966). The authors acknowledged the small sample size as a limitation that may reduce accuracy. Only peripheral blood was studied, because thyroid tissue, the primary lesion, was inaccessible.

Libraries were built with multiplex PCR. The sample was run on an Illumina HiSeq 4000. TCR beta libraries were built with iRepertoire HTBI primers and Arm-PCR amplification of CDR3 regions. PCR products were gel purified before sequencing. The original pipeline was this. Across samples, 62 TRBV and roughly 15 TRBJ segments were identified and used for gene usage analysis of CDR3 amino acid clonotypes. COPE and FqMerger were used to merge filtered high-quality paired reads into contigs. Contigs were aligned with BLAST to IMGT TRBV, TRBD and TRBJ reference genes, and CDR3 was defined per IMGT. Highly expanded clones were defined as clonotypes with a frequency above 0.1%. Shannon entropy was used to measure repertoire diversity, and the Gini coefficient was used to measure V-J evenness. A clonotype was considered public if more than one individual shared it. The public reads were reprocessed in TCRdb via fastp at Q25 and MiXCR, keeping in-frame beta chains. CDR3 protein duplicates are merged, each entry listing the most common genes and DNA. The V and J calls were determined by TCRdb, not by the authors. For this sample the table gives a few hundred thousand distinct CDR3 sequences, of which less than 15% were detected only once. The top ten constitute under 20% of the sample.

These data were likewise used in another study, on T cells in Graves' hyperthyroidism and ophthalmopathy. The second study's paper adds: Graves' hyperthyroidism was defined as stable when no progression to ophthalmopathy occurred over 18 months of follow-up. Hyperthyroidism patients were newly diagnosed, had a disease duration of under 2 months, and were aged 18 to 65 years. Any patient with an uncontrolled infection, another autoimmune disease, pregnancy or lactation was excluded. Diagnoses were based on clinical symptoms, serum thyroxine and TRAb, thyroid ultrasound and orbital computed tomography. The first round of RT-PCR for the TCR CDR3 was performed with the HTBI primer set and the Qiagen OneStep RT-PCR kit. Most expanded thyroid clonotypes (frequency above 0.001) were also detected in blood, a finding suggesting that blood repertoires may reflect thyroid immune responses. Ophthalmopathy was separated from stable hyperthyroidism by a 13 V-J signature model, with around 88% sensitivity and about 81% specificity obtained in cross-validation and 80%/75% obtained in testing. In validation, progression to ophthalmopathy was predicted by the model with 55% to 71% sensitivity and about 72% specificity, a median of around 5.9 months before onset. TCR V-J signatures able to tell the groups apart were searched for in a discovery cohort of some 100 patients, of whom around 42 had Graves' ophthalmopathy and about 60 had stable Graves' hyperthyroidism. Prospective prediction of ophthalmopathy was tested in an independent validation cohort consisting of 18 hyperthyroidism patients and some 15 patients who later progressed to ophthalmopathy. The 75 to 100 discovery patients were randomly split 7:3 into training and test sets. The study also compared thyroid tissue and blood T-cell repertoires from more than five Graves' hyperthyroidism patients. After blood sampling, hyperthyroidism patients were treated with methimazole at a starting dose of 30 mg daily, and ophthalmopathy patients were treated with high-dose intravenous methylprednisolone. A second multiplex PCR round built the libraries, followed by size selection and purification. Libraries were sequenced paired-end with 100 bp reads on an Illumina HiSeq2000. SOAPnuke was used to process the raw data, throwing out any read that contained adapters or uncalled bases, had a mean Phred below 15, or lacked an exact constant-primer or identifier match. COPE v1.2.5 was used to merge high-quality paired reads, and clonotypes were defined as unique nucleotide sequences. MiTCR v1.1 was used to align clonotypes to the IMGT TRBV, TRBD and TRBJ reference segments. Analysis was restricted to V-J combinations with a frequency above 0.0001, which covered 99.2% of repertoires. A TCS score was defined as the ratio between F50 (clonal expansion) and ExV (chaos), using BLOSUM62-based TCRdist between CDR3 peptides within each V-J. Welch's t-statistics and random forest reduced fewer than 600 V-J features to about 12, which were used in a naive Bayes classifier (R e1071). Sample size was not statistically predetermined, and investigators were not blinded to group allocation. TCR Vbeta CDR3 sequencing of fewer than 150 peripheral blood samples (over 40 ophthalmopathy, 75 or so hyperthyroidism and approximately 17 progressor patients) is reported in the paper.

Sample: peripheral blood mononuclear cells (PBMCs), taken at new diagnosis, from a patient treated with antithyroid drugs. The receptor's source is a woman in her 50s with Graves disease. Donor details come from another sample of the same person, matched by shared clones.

CDR3 region: CAISEYGLAGGPGTDTQYF. The DNA sequence follows: TGTGCCATCAGTGAATATGGACTAGCGGGAGGGCCGGGCACAGATACGCAGTATTTT. The V and J segments used are TRBV10-3 and TRBJ2-3; TRBD2 agrees with 15 junctional bases. From its cysteine to its phenylalanine, the CDR3 spans 19 amino acids. This entry keeps only the CDR3 DNA: 57 bases, framed from base 1. Unmatched junction bases come to 8, with V trimmed by 3 bases and J by 1 base. The germline V gene gives CDR1 as ENHRY and CDR2 as SYGVKD.